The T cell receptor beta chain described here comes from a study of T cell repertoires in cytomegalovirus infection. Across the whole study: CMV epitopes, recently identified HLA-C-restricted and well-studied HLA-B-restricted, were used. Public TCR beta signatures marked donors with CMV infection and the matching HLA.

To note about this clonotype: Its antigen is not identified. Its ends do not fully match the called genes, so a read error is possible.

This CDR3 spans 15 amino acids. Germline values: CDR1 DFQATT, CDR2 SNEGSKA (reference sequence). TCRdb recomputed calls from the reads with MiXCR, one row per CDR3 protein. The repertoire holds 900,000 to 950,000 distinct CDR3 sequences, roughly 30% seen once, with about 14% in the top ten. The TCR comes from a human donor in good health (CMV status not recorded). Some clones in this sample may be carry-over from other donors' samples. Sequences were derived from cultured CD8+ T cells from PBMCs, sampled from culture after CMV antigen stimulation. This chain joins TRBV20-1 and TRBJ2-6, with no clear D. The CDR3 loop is CSAGEDGSGANVLTF. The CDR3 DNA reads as TGCAGTGCTGGAGAGGATGGCTCTGGGGCCAACGTCCTGACTTTC.